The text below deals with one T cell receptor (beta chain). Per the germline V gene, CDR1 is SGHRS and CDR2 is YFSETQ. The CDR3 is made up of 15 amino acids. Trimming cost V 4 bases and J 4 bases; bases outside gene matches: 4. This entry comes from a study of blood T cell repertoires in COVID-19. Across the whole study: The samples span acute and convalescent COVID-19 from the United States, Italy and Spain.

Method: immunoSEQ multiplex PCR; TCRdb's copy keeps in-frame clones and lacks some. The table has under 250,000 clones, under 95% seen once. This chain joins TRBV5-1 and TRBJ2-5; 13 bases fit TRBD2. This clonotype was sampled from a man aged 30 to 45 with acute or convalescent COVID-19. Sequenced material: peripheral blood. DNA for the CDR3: TGCGCCAGCAGCGAGACTAGCGGGGGGCCAGAGACCCAGTACTTC. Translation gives CASSETSGGPETQYF.